The 9 T cell receptor beta chains reported below all come from one sample, sequenced in a study of T-cell memory formation after mild COVID-19. TCRdb re-called the 5' RACE reads through MiXCR, storing one row per CDR3 protein. The sample includes 150,000 to 200,000 distinct CDR3 sequences, roughly 10% of them seen just once. Sequenced material: PBMCs or a T cell subset sorted from them (not recorded which). These receptors originate from a man aged 18 to 35 who had mild COVID-19 (a few samples of this study predate the infection). Cell type and time point are not known.

This rearrangement joins TRBV7-9 to TRBJ1-2; D remains ambiguous. The CDR3 is made up of 14 amino acids. Germline CDR1 reads SEHNR; CDR2 reads FQNEAQ (reference sequence). Trimming removed 5 bases at V and 3 bases at J, with 13 bases between. The CDR3 loop reads CASSPAWGDYGYTF. The CDR3 DNA follows: TGTGCCAGCAGCCCCGCGTGGGGAGACTATGGCTACACCTTC.

The gene calls are TRBV28 and TRBJ1-5; D not certain. This CDR3 comprises 12 residues. The germline CDR1 and CDR2 sequences are MDHEN and SYDVKM. V dropped 3 bases and J dropped 4 bases, with 4 bases sitting between them. The DNA of the CDR3 is TGTGCCAGCAGTTTCTTTAATCAGCCCCAGCATTTT. Its translation: CASSFFNQPQHF.

In DNA, the CDR3 is TGTGCCAGCCTTGAATGGGGTAATTCACCCCTCCACTTT. This sequence encodes CASLEWGNSPLHF. This chain links TRBV6-2 or TRBV6-3 with TRBJ1-6; no definite D call. Trimming cost V 8 bases and J 6 bases, with 11 bases left between them. The CDR3 extends over 13 amino acids. Germline lookup yields CDR1 MNHEY and CDR2 SVGEGT.

The chain uses TRBV24-1 and TRBJ2-1, with 8 positions matching TRBD2. Germline V gene lookup returns CDR1 KGHDR and CDR2 SFDVKD. CDR3 length: 15 residues. Unmatched junction bases numbered 7, after V lost 4 bases and J lost 6 bases. This chain's CDR3 is CATSERTSPFNEQFF. The CDR3 coding sequence is TGTGCCACCAGTGAACGGACTAGCCCCTTCAATGAGCAGTTCTTC.

This clonotype was detected only a few times. The chain links TRBV18 to TRBJ2-2; 8 bases match TRBD1. This CDR3 comprises 16 residues. J lost 3 bases, V lost 1 base, and 4 bases had no gene match. Germline lookup yields CDR1 KGHSH and CDR2 LQKENI. The CDR3 sequence: CASSPRQGAHTGELFF. The CDR3 nucleotides read TGTGCCAGCTCACCACGGCAGGGGGCTCACACCGGGGAGCTGTTTTTT.

Ten or more counts support this clonotype. The chain uses TRBV3-1 and TRBJ2-5; D ambiguous. This CDR3 contains 14 residues. From germline, CDR1 is LGHDT and CDR2 YNNKEL (reference sequence). V lost 4 bases, J lost 1 base, and 10 bases lay in between. The CDR3 nucleotides read TGTGCCAGCAGCCCTACTTGGATCCAAGAGACCCAGTACTTC. Amino acid sequence: CASSPTWIQETQYF.

This clonotype was seen only a few times. The rearrangement joins TRBV15 to TRBJ2-3; D is unresolved. V gave up 1 base and J gave up 2 bases, with 10 bases separating them. CDR3 length equals 15 residues. Looked up from germline, CDR1 is LNHNV and CDR2 is YYDKDF (reference sequence). This CDR3 is CATSRVGRLTDTQYF. Here the CDR3 DNA reads TGTGCCACCAGCAGAGTCGGGCGGCTCACAGATACGCAGTATTTT.

This sequence joins TRBV7-9 and TRBJ1-2; TRBD1 is a possible D gene (6 bases). Trimming left V 5 bases short and J 7 bases short, with 20 bases between. The germline V gene has CDR1 SEHNR and CDR2 FQNEAQ (reference sequence). This CDR3 has 15 amino acids. CDR3: CASSLLTTGGSGYTF. The CDR3 coding sequence is TGTGCCAGCAGCCTCCTTACCACCGGGGGCAGTGGCTACACCTTC. Complete variable domain (other parts from reference TRBV7-9 and TRBJ1-2): DTGVSQNPRHKITKRGQNVTFRCDPISEHNRLYWYRQTLGQGPEFLTYFQNEAQLEKSRLLSDRFSAERPKGSFSTLEIQRTEQGDSAMYLCASSLLTTGGSGYTFGSGTRLTVV.

This chain's CDR3 is CASSLGGLSTDTQYF. CDR3 nucleotides: TGTGCCAGCAGTTTGGGGGGGCTAAGCACAGATACGCAGTATTTT. The chain carries TRBV28 and TRBJ2-3, with D possibly TRBD2 on 7 matching bases. CDR3 length: 15 residues. The V gene's germline CDR1 is MDHEN and CDR2 SYDVKM. Trimming stripped 3 bases from V and 0 bases from J, with 10 bases between.